The T cell receptor beta chain under discussion was sequenced for a study of T cell responses to AZD1222 COVID-19 vaccine. Both about-4-week and about-12-week second-dose recipients were combined. The data were produced by immunoSEQ multiplex PCR, yet TCRdb's version contains in-frame clones alone and is incomplete. The sample contains about 94,000 clones, over 75% of which appear only once. This CDR3 region has 13 residues. V was cut by 5 bases and J by 6 bases, with 12 bases left in between. Looked up from germline, CDR1 is SEHNR and CDR2 is FQNEAQ (reference sequence). Comment on this clone: Its specificity is not known.

Study conclusions and caveats: Donor demographics were predominantly white British with a female majority; clonal diversity may be underestimated. The number of AZD1222 recipients seropositive at baseline was only five or six. Spike was spanned by vaccine-associated CD4 TCRs, with dominance at 160-218 and 743-854.

Specimen: peripheral blood, collected 28 days after the second AZD1222 dose. V is TRBV7-9 and J is TRBJ2-3; perhaps D is TRBD1 or TRBD2 (5 bases each). This TCR derives from an adult who received the AZD1222 COVID-19 vaccine. The DNA of the CDR3 is TGTGCCAGCAGCCGCTCTGGGACGGATACGCAGTATTTT. Translating it yields CASSRSGTDTQYF.